The rows below give T cell receptor beta chains drawn from one sample of a study of blood T cell repertoires in COVID-19. TCRdb keeps only in-frame clones here, not all; method: immunoSEQ multiplex PCR. The sample shows around 300,000 clones, roughly nine tenths of them seen only once. Source material: PBMCs or T cells enriched from blood (not recorded which). The source of these receptors is a woman aged 40 to 50 who had recovered from COVID-19. Each CDR3 is given with its conserved first and last residue. Each record gives: clone size, J gene, V gene, CDR3 length, CDR3 protein. Clone size is stated in some rows and not others, as once, few, many or a class when expanded.

.	TRBJ1-1	TRBV18	16	CASSPVGQGMNTEAFF
.	TRBJ1-2	TRBV28	12	CASSLRGYGYTF
.	TRBJ1-1	TRBV5-1	17	CASSLGGGSQGRTEAFF
.	TRBJ1-1	TRBV18	14	CASSPLSEDRAAFF
.	TRBJ1-1	TRBV6-5	14	CASSYSTGIAEAFF
once	TRBJ1-5	TRBV29-1	13	CSVGDRYNQPQHF
.	TRBJ1-5	TRBV9	15	CASSAGGGGNQPQHF
.	TRBJ1-5	TRBV2	13	CASSPSGSQPQHF
.	TRBJ2-5	TRBV7-2	13	CASSSGLEATQYF
.	TRBJ2-7	TRBV4-3	16	CASSPWPGILRDEQYF
.	TRBJ2-3	TRBV7-2	15	CASSLVFAGGDTQYF
.	TRBJ2-1	TRBV7-2	16	CASSLAPLTSPYEQFF
.	TRBJ1-1	TRBV5-1	16	CASSLNRDGMNTEAFF
.	TRBJ1-1	TRBV5-8	13	CAQGRTGRTEAFF
.	TRBJ2-7	TRBV7-2	13	CASSLAGPPEQYF
.	TRBJ1-2	TRBV19	12	CASSDQNYGYTF
.	TRBJ1-2	TRBV12-3/TRBV12-4	11	CASGQTYGYTF